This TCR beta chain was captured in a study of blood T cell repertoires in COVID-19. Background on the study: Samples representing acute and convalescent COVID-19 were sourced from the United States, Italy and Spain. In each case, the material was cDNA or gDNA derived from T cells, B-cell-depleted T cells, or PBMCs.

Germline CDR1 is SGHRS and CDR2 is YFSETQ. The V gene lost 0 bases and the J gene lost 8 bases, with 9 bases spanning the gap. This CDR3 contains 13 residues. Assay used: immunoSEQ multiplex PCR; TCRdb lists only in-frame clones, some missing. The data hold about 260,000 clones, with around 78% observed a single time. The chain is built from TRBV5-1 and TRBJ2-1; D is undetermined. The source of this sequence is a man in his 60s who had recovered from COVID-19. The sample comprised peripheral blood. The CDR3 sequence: CASSLGFGYEQFF. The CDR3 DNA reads TGCGCCAGCAGCTTGGGCTTCGGGTATGAGCAGTTCTTC.